This T cell receptor (beta chain) was identified in a study of graft-versus-host responses after intestinal transplantation (dated by TCRdb to the early 2020s). For the wider study: The transplants that recipients received were multivisceral, liver-intestinal, or isolated intestinal. Rather than being sequenced by the commercial service, samples from a few later patients were sequenced in-house on an Illumina MiSeq and processed with MiXCR. To identify alloreactive clones, pre-transplant mixed lymphocyte reaction products were sequenced and compared with unstimulated pre-transplant donor and recipient T cells. Graft-versus-host and host-versus-graft alloreactive T cell clones were tracked in the graft, circulation and bone marrow after intestinal transplantation using bulk TCR-beta CDR3 sequencing. Anti-thymocyte globulin induction was given to all recipients, followed by maintenance tacrolimus and steroids for approximately three years. A peak of at least 4% donor T cells among recipient peripheral blood mononuclear cells was the definition used for donor T cell macrochimerism. The cohort enrolled 20 to 25 intestinal transplant recipients including one retransplant, and 3 patients lacking pretransplant specimens were excluded. What the work shows at the level of the full study, not this receptor alone: Early after transplant, peak levels of circulating GvH clones were found to be associated with declines in HvG clones. Conclusions were limited by the relatively low number and heterogeneity of intestinal transplant patients. GvH clones were found in recipient bone marrow, and some of the GvH clones appeared earlier in ileal mucosa or blood, which is consistent with an intestinal mucosal origin. In patients with donor T cell macrochimerism, the allografts had high GvH to HvG T cell clonal ratios.

Libraries came from the immunoSEQ multiplex PCR assay. Adaptive Biotechnologies carried out high-throughput TCR-beta CDR3 sequencing of genomic DNA for most patients. Per the original workflow: Adaptive's ImmunoSEQ software was the source of the TCR sequencing data for 18 patients, while three other patients were processed with MiXCR and VDJtools. CDR3 nucleotide sequences shared between donor and recipient were removed because their origin could not be assigned. To count as alloreactive, a clone needed at least 2-fold expansion over unstimulated cells and a minimum CFSE-low frequency of 0.002% (template counts) or 0.001% (read counts). Clones were considered mappable if detected in sequenced pre-transplant spleen, lymph node, or MLR CFSE-low populations of the donor or recipient. The cumulative frequency of alloreactive clones was calculated as a percentage of all sequences, weighted by copy number. The source is immuneACCESS, and TCRdb retained only in-frame sequences with V and J called. Part of the clones is not carried over; for the studies checked, unresolved V genes explain less than half of this, and the remainder is unexplained. V, J and clone size were drawn from that table, and D and trimming were deduced from the DNA. The sample contains about 100,000 clones, roughly 90% of them found a single time. The ten largest clones capture about 15% of the sample.

In the first month after transplant, blood samples were collected up to 4 times, and after that at least monthly when available. Remarks on this clone: The target of this receptor is not known. The record has no base qualities; no much larger clone is one base away.

The germline V end is reduced by 2 bases and the J end by 4 bases; junction bases left unmatched: 2. The germline V gene yields MGHRA for CDR1 and YSYEKL for CDR2. Taken from cysteine to phenylalanine, the CDR3 has 13 residues. Only the CDR3 DNA is retained, 39 bases long and in frame from the first base. The receptor was isolated from a human patient who received an intestinal transplant, so some T cells may come from the graft donor. Here the chain combines TRBV4-1 and TRBJ2-7; 7 junctional bases match TRBD1. Sequenced material: PBMCs, taken about 450 days after intestinal transplant. The CDR3 protein is CASSQTQGYEQYF. The nucleotides are TGCGCCAGCAGCCAAACACAGGGGTACGAGCAGTACTTC.